These T cell receptor beta chains were read from a single sample in a study of cytomegalovirus exposure and HLA in healthy donors. Some clones are missing from TCRdb's copy, which holds only in-frame ones; the method was immunoSEQ multiplex PCR. The sample contains about 130,000 clones, about 70% of which appear only once. Sequencing used PBMCs. The receptor set was obtained from a woman in her fifties or sixties in good health and CMV-seropositive. Both conserved end residues are part of each CDR3. Fields, in order: clone size, V gene, CDR3 protein. Clone size appears in some rows only: once, few, many, or a class for an expanded clone.

>NA|TRBV14
CASGQGLNTEAFF
>NA|TRBV7-3
CASSQAAGGQYNEQFF
>NA|TRBV19
CASRGQGHQPQHF
>few|TRBV7-8
CASSLDSNYGYTF
>NA|TRBV2
CASTGSGGRGDTQYF
>few|TRBV14
CASSQDPAGNQFF
>NA|TRBV7-3
CASSNGARSQPQHF
>NA|TRBV7-3
CASSAQGARYNEQFF
>NA|TRBV5-1
CASGEGLVRYEQYF
>NA|TRBV9
CASSVDQGNYNEQFF
>NA|TRBV19
CASREIIATNEKLFF
>NA|TRBV19
CASNRPSTGELFF
>once|TRBV6-5
CASRPGSGMREKLFF
>NA|TRBV19
CASKVEHGELFF
>NA|TRBV27
CASSLSEGNEQYF
>NA|TRBV9
CASSVVGGEGTQYF
>NA|TRBV27
CASSTRPGQGRNSPLHF
>NA|TRBV5-1
CASSRDRENGELFF
>NA|TRBV5-1
CASSISGTGAGEAFF
>NA|TRBV9
CASSGPGQGNEKLFF
>NA|TRBV28
CASSLYGEGANVLTF
>NA|TRBV4-1
CASSQDRAGGNEAFF
>NA|TRBV12-5
CASGSGEGTEAFF
>few|TRBV6-5
CASSYKGQGASQPQHF
>NA|TRBV27
CASNLGTAYNEQFF
>once|TRBV7-9
CASSSSTWDRGAEAFF
>NA|TRBV14
CASSLMDSEKLFF
>NA|TRBV2
CASSVGPYEQYF
>NA|TRBV10-2
CASLLSRGNTEAFF
>once|TRBV29-1
CSVEDEWEGSYNEQFF
>NA|TRBV20-1
CSAPLSYEQYF